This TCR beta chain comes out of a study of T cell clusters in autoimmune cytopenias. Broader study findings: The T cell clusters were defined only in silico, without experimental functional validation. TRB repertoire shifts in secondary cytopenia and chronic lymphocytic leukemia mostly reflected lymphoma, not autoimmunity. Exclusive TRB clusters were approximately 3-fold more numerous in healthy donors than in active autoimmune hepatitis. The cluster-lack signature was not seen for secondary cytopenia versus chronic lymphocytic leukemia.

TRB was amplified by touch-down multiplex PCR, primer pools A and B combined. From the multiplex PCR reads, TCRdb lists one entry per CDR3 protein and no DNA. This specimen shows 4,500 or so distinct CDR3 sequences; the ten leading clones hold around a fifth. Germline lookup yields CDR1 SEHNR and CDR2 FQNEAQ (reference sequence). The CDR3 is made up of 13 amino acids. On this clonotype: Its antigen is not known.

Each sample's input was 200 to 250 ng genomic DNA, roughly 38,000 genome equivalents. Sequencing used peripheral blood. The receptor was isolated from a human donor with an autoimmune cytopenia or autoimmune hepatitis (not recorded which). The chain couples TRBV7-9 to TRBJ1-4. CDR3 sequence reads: CASSIGENEKLFF.